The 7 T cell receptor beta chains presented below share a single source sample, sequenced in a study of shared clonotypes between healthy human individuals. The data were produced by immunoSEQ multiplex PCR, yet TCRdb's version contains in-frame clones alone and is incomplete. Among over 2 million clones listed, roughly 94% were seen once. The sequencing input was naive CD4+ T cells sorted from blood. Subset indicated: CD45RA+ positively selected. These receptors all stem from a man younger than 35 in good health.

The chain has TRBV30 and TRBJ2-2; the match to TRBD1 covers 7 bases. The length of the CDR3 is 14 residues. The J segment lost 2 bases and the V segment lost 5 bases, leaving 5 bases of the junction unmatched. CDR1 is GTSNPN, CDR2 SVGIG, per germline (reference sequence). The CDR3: CAWATGVNTGELFF. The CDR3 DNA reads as TGTGCCTGGGCCACAGGGGTAAACACCGGGGAGCTGTTTTTT. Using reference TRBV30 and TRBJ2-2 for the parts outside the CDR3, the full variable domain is SQTIHQWPATLVQPVGSPLSLECTVEGTSNPNLYWYRQAAGRGLQLLFYSVGIGQISSEVPQNLSASRPQDRQFILSSKKLLLSDSGFYLCAWATGVNTGELFFGEGSRLTVL.

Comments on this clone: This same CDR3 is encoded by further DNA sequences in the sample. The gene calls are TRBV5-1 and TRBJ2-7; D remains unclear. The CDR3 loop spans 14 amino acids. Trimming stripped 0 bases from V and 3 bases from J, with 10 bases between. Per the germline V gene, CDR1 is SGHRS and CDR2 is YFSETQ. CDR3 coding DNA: TGCGCCAGCAGCTTGGCGCCAGGAAACTACGAGCAGTACTTC. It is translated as CASSLAPGNYEQYF.

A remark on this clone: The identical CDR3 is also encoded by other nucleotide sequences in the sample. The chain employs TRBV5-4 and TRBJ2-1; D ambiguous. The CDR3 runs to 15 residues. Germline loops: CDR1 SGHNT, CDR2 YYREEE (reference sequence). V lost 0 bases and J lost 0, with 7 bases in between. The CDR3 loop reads CASSLGPSSYNEQFF. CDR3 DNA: TGTGCCAGCAGCTTGGGGCCTAGCTCCTACAATGAGCAGTTCTTC. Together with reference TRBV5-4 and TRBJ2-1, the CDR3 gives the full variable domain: ETGVTQSPTHLIKTRGQQVTLRCSSQSGHNTVSWYQQALGQGPQFIFQYYREEENGRGNFPPRFSGLQFPNYSSELNVNALELDDSALYLCASSLGPSSYNEQFFGPGTRLTVL.

DNA for the CDR3: TGTGCCAGCAGCTTGAGTTCGCAGGCGAACACCGGGGAGCTGTTTTTT. Encoded protein: CASSLSSQANTGELFF. This chain links TRBV5-4 with TRBJ2-2; D remains unclear. Trimming left V 1 base short and J 0 bases short, with 10 bases between. The CDR3 loop spans 16 amino acids. The germline gives CDR1 SGHNT, CDR2 YYREEE (reference sequence). Full variable domain (rest looked up from reference TRBV5-4 and TRBJ2-2): ETGVTQSPTHLIKTRGQQVTLRCSSQSGHNTVSWYQQALGQGPQFIFQYYREEENGRGNFPPRFSGLQFPNYSSELNVNALELDDSALYLCASSLSSQANTGELFFGEGSRLTVL.

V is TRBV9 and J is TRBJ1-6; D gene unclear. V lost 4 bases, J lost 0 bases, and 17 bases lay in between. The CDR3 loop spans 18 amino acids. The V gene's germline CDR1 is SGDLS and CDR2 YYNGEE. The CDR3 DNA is TGTGCCAGCAGCCCTGGACGGGGTCGAAACTCCTATAATTCACCCCTCCACTTT. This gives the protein CASSPGRGRNSYNSPLHF.

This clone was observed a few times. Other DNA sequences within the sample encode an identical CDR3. The CDR3 is CASSLLYEQYF. CDR3 coding DNA: TGTGCCAGCAGCTTACTCTACGAGCAGTACTTC. This chain uses TRBV11-2 with TRBJ2-7, with D uncertain. The germline V and J ends were trimmed by 2 bases and 3 bases, with 2 bases remaining between them. The CDR3 totals 11 residues. Looked up from germline, CDR1 is SGHAT and CDR2 is FQNNGV. Full variable domain (rest looked up from reference TRBV11-2 and TRBJ2-7): EAGVAQSPRYKIIEKRQSVAFWCNPISGHATLYWYQQILGQGPKLLIQFQNNGVVDDSQLPKDRFSAERLKGVDSTLKIQPAKLEDSAVYLCASSLLYEQYFGPGTRLTVT.

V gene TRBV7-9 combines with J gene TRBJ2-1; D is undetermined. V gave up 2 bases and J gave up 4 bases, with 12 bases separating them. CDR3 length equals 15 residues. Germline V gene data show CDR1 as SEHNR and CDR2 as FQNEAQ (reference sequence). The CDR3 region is CASSLSAGPYNEQFF. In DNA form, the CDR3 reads TGTGCCAGCAGCTTATCGGCCGGACCGTACAATGAGCAGTTCTTC.